The next 24 T cell receptor beta chains were all read from a single sample in a study of shared clonotypes between healthy human individuals. The method was immunoSEQ multiplex PCR; TCRdb's version includes in-frame clones alone and lacks a portion of them. The table records hundreds of thousands of clones, 95% to 97% of them present only once. The source material was memory CD8+ T cells sorted from blood. Subset indicated: CD45RO+ cells pooled with CCR7-negative TemRA cells. These receptors were obtained from a man aged 30-40 years in good health.

The V call is TRBV27, the J call TRBJ2-1; the D gene is possibly TRBD2 (5 bases). The germline gives CDR1 MNHEY, CDR2 SMNVEV (reference sequence). With 11 bases removed from V and 15 bases from J, the gap between germline ends came to 20 bases. This CDR3 spans 11 amino acids. The CDR3 loop reads CASHSRTEGFF. CDR3 coding DNA: TGTGCCTCACACAGCAGGACCGAGGGGTTCTTC.

The rearrangement links TRBV5-4 to TRBJ2-1; 7 bases line up with TRBD1. The CDR3 consists of 16 residues. Germline-derived CDR1 and CDR2 are SGHNT and YYREEE (reference sequence). V was clipped by 0 bases and J by 4 bases; unmatched bases: 7. The CDR3 bases are TGTGCCAGCAGCTTGGGGGCGACAGGGATTTACAATGAGCAGTTCTTC. Its protein is CASSLGATGIYNEQFF.

This chain connects TRBV28 to TRBJ2-1, with 7 nucleotides matching TRBD2. The J segment lost 12 bases and the V segment lost 5 bases, leaving 7 bases of the junction unmatched. From germline, CDR1 is MDHEN and CDR2 SYDVKM. The CDR3 is 12 residues long. CDR3 coding DNA: TGTGCCAGCAGTCGAAGCGGGGTGGGGCAGTTCTTC. It encodes CASSRSGVGQFF.

This sequence joins TRBV2 and TRBJ1-1, with D unclear. V was pared by 4 bases and J by 5 bases, with 11 bases between. Germline V gives CDR1 SNHLY, CDR2 FYNNEI. This CDR3 spans 13 amino acids. Here the CDR3 DNA reads TGTGCCAGCAGTGTGGCCGGGAGGACTGAAGCTTTCTTT. Amino acids: CASSVAGRTEAFF.

The chain joins TRBV5-4 to TRBJ2-3; 7 bases are shared with TRBD2. The CDR3 length is 14 residues. Trimming cost V 3 bases and J 6 bases; bases outside gene matches: 7. Germline loops: CDR1 SGHNT, CDR2 YYREEE (reference sequence). The CDR3 loop is CASSWVGGSDTQYF. CDR3 DNA sequence: TGTGCCAGCAGCTGGGTCGGGGGGTCGGATACGCAGTATTTT.

The J gene is TRBJ1-5, the V gene TRBV25-1; the D is unclear. The CDR3 covers 16 residues. The V gene's germline CDR1 is MGHDK and CDR2 SYGVNS. The germline V and J ends were trimmed by 2 bases and 6 bases, with 17 bases remaining between them. CDR3 amino acids: CASSETDGTSSQPQHF. For the CDR3, the DNA is TGTGCCAGCAGTGAAACGGATGGCACCTCCAGTCAGCCCCAGCATTTT.

This chain links TRBV9 with TRBJ2-3, with D possibly matching TRBD2 (7 bases). There are 14 residues in the CDR3. The V end was cut by 0 bases, the J end by 8 bases, with 13 bases between. Looked up from germline, CDR1 is SGDLS and CDR2 is YYNGEE. The CDR3 protein is CASSVGVGGGTQYF. The CDR3 coding sequence is TGTGCCAGCAGCGTAGGCGTGGGAGGGGGTACGCAGTATTTT.

Regarding this clone: Other DNA sequences in the sample encode the same CDR3. CDR3 amino acids: CSASGNQPQHF. As DNA, the CDR3 is TGCAGTGCTAGTGGCAATCAGCCCCAGCATTTT. The chain links TRBV20-1 to TRBJ1-5; D ambiguous. The CDR3 covers 11 residues. Trimming took off 3 bases at V and 2 bases at J, with 2 bases between the two ends. Germline V gives CDR1 DFQATT, CDR2 SNEGSKA (reference sequence).

The V and J genes are TRBV13 and TRBJ2-3; D uncertain. Germline V gives CDR1 PRHDT, CDR2 FYEKMQ (reference sequence). Trimming stripped 0 bases from V and 6 bases from J, with 4 bases between. The CDR3 length is 12 residues. The chain's CDR3 is CASSLGYDTQYF. As DNA, the CDR3 is TGTGCCAGCAGCTTAGGTTACGATACGCAGTATTTT.

The J gene is TRBJ2-6, the V gene TRBV10-3, with TRBD1 matching over 9 bases. Germline lookup yields CDR1 ENHRY and CDR2 SYGVKD. This CDR3 has 15 residues. J lost 3 bases, V lost 6 bases, and 3 bases had no gene match. CDR3 DNA sequence: TGTGCCATCAGCCAGGACAGGGGTGGGGCCAACGTCCTGACTTTC. This encodes CAISQDRGGANVLTF.

The chain's CDR3 is CSVERGTAGATDTQYF. The CDR3 region has the DNA TGCAGCGTTGAGCGAGGGACAGCGGGGGCCACAGATACGCAGTATTTT. The chain joins TRBV29-1 to TRBJ2-3; weak D call: TRBD2 (8 bases). This CDR3 contains 16 residues. V was trimmed by 3 bases and J by 2 bases, leaving 18 bases between them. Per the germline V gene, CDR1 is SQVTM and CDR2 is ANQGSEA.

J is TRBJ2-3 and V is TRBV5-1; D ambiguous. Germline lookup yields CDR1 SGHRS and CDR2 YFSETQ. Trimming pared 4 bases from V and 2 bases from J, leaving 11 bases between. This CDR3 is 14 amino acids long. This CDR3 is CASSGQDLTDTQYF. The CDR3 nucleotides read TGCGCCAGCAGCGGGCAGGACCTCACAGATACGCAGTATTTT.

As for this clone: Other nucleotide sequences from this sample produce the same CDR3. V usage is TRBV5-6 and J usage is TRBJ2-1; 10 nucleotides agree with TRBD2. This CDR3 has 12 residues. J gave up 9 bases and V 7 bases, and 4 bases lay outside the gene matches. Germline lookup yields CDR1 SGHDT and CDR2 YYEEEE. CDR3 protein: CASSLAGSEQFF. As DNA, the CDR3 is TGTGCCAGCTCACTAGCGGGAAGTGAGCAGTTCTTC.

V usage is TRBV5-8 and J usage is TRBJ2-4; no clear D. The CDR3 extends over 13 amino acids. V lost 1 base and J lost 6, with 8 bases in between. Germline V gene lookup returns CDR1 SGHTS and CDR2 YDEGEE. For the CDR3, the DNA is TGTGCCAGCAGCTTGCCCCAAGGAAACATTCAGTACTTC. Amino acids: CASSLPQGNIQYF.

The count of this clone is one. The chain recombines TRBV19 with TRBJ1-5; TRBD1 agrees at 9 bases. The CDR3 covers 12 residues. Germline V lookup: CDR1 LNHDA, CDR2 SQIVND (reference sequence). In DNA form, the CDR3 reads TGTGCTACAGGGGGCTTAAATCAGCCCCAGCATTTT. Its protein product is CATGGLNQPQHF.

The chain has TRBV6-5 and TRBJ2-7; 9 bases agree with TRBD2. Germline lookup yields CDR1 MNHEY and CDR2 SVGAGI. This CDR3 is built from 15 residues. V was clipped by 3 bases and J by 2 bases; unmatched bases: 5. The CDR3 is CASSYWREGPYEQYF. The CDR3 DNA follows: TGTGCCAGCAGTTATTGGCGGGAGGGCCCCTACGAGCAGTACTTC.

The chain couples TRBV27 to TRBJ1-2, with D uncertain. The germline V gene has CDR1 MNHEY and CDR2 SMNVEV (reference sequence). The germline V and J ends were trimmed by 2 bases and 4 bases, with 14 bases remaining between them. CDR3 size: 15 residues. The CDR3 DNA is TGTGCCAGCAGTTTAACTGGGAGGGTTGGCTATGGCTACACCTTC. Amino acid sequence: CASSLTGRVGYGYTF.

The chain couples TRBV28 to TRBJ1-2; 9 bases are shared with TRBD1. Germline CDR1 reads MDHEN; CDR2 reads SYDVKM. V lost 6 bases to trimming and J lost 4 bases; unmatched junction nucleotides: 9. The CDR3 length is 15 residues. The CDR3 DNA sequence: TGTGCCAGCAGCTATTCAACAGGGGGCGGCTATGGCTACACCTTC. It codes for CASSYSTGGGYGYTF.

The chain has TRBV5-6 and TRBJ2-2; possibly TRBD1 for D (6 bases). The CDR3 is 15 residues long. CDR1 SGHDT and CDR2 YYEEEE come from the germline V gene. Trimming removed 1 base at V and 1 base at J, with 8 bases between. The CDR3 spells CASSLPGQNTGELFF. The CDR3, as DNA: TGTGCCAGCAGCTTGCCGGGACAGAACACCGGGGAGCTGTTTTTT.

The V and J genes are TRBV30 and TRBJ2-7, with D perhaps assigned TRBD1 or TRBD2 (5 bases each). The germline CDR1 and CDR2 sequences are GTSNPN and SVGIG (reference sequence). The V end lost 0 bases, the J end lost 5 bases, and 5 bases lay between the germline ends. This CDR3 is 11 amino acids long. The CDR3 nucleotides read TGTGCCTGGAGTGTGGGACACGAGCAGTACTTC. Translating gives CAWSVGHEQYF.

V usage is TRBV7-9 and J usage is TRBJ2-4; a weak D match, TRBD1 (5 bases). There are 15 residues in the CDR3. V was clipped by 5 bases and J by 6 bases, with 17 bases between them. Germline CDR1 and CDR2: SEHNR and FQNEAQ (reference sequence). CDR3 region: CASSRTTGAVNIQYF. For the CDR3, the DNA is TGTGCCAGCAGCCGAACGACTGGGGCGGTAAACATTCAGTACTTC.

In this sample, this clone turned up a few times. The V and J genes are TRBV7-6 and TRBJ2-7; a possible D gene is TRBD2 (6 bases). Trimming took off 1 base at V and 4 bases at J, with 11 bases between the two ends. Germline V gene lookup returns CDR1 SGHVS and CDR2 FNYEAQ. This CDR3 comprises 14 residues. CDR3 loop: CASSLDGGVYEQYF. The CDR3 coding sequence is TGTGCCAGCAGCTTAGATGGAGGGGTTTACGAGCAGTACTTC.

The chain uses TRBV5-5 and TRBJ2-5, with 13 bases lining up with TRBD2. This CDR3 region has 19 residues. With V trimmed by 7 bases and J by 1 base, 16 bases remained unmatched. Looked up from germline, CDR1 is SGHKS and CDR2 is YYEKEE (reference sequence). In DNA form, the CDR3 reads TGTGCCAGCGGGTCCTTCTCTGGGACTAGCGGGATCCTCCAAGAGACCCAGTACTTC. Translating it yields CASGSFSGTSGILQETQYF. Full variable domain (rest looked up from reference TRBV5-5 and TRBJ2-5): DAGVTQSPTHLIKTRGQQVTLRCSPISGHKSVSWYQQVLGQGPQFIFQYYEKEERGRGNFPDRFSARQFPNYSSELNVNALLLGDSALYLCASGSFSGTSGILQETQYFGPGTRLLVL.

J is TRBJ1-2 and V is TRBV18; maybe TRBD1 (5 bases). Germline V CDR1 and CDR2: KGHSH, LQKENI. The V end was cut by 2 bases, the J end by 10 bases, with 11 bases between. CDR3 length equals 12 residues. In DNA form, the CDR3 reads TGTGCCAGCTCACCAAGGGACGGAGACTACACCTTC. Its protein is CASSPRDGDYTF.